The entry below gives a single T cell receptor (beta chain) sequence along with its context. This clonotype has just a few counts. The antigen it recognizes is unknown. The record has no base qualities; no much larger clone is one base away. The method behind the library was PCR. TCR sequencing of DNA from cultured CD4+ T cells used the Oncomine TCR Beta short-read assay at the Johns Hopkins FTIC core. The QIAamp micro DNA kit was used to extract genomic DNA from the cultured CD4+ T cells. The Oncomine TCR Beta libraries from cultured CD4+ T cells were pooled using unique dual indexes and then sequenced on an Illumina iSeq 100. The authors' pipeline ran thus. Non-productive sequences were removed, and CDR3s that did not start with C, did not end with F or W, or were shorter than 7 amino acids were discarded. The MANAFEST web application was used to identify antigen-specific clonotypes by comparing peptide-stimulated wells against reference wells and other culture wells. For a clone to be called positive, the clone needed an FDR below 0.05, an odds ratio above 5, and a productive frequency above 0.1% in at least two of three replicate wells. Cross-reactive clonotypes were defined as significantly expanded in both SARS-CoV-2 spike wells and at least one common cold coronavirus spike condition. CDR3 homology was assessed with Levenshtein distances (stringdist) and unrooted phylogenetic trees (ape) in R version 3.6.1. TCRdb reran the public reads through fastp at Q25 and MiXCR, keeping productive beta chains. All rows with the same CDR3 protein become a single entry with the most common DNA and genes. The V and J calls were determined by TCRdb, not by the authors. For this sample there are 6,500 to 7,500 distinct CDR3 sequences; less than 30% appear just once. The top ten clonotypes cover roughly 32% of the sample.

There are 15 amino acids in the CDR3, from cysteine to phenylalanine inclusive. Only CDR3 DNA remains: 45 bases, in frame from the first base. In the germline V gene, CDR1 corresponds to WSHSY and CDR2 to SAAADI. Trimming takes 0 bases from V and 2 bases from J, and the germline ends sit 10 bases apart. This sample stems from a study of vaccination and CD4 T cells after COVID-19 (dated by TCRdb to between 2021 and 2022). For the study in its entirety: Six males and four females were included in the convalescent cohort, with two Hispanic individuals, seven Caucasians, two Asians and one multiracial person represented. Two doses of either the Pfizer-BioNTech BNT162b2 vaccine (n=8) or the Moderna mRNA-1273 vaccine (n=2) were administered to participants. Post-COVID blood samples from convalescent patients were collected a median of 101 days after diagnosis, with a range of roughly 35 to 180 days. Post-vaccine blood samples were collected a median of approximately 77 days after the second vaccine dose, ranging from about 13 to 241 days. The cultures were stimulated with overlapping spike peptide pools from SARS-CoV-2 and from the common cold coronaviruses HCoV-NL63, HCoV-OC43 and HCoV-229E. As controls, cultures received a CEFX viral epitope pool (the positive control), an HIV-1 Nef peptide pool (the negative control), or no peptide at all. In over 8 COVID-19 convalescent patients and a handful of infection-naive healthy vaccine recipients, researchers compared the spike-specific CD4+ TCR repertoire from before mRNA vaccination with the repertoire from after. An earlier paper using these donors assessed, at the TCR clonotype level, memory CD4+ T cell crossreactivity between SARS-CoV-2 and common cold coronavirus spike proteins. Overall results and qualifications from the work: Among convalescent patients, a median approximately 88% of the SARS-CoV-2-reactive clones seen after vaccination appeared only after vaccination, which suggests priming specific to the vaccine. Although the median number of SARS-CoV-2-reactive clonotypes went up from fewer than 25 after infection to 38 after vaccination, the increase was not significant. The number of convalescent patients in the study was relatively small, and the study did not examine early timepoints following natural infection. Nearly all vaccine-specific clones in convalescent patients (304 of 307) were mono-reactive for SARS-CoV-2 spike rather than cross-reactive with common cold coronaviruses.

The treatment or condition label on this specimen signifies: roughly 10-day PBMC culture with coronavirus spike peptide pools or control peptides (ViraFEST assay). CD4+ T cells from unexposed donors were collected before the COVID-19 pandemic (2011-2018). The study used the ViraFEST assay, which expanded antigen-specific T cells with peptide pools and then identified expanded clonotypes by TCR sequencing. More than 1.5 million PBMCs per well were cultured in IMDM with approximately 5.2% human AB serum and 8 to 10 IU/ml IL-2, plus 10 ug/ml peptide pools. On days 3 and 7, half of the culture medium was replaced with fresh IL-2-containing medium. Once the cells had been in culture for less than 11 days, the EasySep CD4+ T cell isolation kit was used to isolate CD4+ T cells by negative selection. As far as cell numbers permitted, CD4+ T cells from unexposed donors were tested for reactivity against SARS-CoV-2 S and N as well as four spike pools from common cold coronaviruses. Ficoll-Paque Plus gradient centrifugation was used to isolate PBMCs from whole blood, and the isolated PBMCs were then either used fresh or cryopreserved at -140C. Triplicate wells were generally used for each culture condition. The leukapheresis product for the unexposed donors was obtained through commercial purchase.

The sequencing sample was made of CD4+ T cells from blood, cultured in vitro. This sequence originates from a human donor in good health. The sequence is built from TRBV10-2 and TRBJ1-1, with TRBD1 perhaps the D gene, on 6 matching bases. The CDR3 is CASSESPGANTEAFF. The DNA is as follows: TGCGCCAGCAGTGAGTCTCCAGGGGCAAACACTGAAGCTTTCTTT.